These 3 T cell receptor beta chains were sequenced from one sample in a study of cytomegalovirus exposure and HLA in healthy donors. It was with 60 Vbeta and 13 Jbeta primers that the PCR ran. Produced via immunoSEQ multiplex PCR; TCRdb's table is partial and in-frame only. There are about 84,000 clones in the sample; around 66% occur only once, and 15% lies in the top ten. Sequenced input: PBMCs. The receptors stem from a woman aged 40-49 years in good health and CMV-seropositive.

The table lists this clone with a few counts. The V call is TRBV5-6, the J call TRBJ2-2; D is possibly TRBD1 (6 bases). CDR3 length equals 14 residues. Germline lookup yields CDR1 SGHDT and CDR2 YYEEEE. Trimming left V 5 bases short and J 1 base short, with 9 bases between. CDR3 protein: CASRWGQNTGELFF. In DNA form, the CDR3 reads TGTGCCAGCAGATGGGGACAGAACACCGGGGAGCTGTTTTTT.

This chain uses TRBV9 with TRBJ1-1; D perhaps matches TRBD1 (6 bases). Germline V gene sequence: CDR1 SGDLS, CDR2 YYNGEE. Trimming left V 4 bases short and J 1 base short, with 14 bases between. The CDR3 loop spans 15 amino acids. The CDR3 nucleotides are TGTGCCAGCAGCCTTACGACAGGAGCGAACACTGAAGCTTTCTTT. Encoded protein: CASSLTTGANTEAFF.

CDR3 residues: CASSPVLVTAGYMNTEAFF. CDR3 in DNA: TGCGCCAGCAGCCCCGTGCTGGTCACCGCGGGTTATATGAACACTGAAGCTTTCTTT. This rearrangement joins TRBV4-3 to TRBJ1-1; D call uncertain. Trimming pared 4 bases from V and 0 bases from J, leaving 24 bases between. Per the germline V gene, CDR1 is LGHNA and CDR2 is YSLEER. The CDR3 sequence is 19 residues long.